This T cell receptor beta chain was identified in a study of breast tumors, draining lymph nodes, adjacent tissues. Study findings and constraints: Data only fit, rather than demonstrated, lymph node origin of most tumor T cells. Tumor and nontumor repertoires were significantly more similar in luminal-like than in basal-like breast cancer. Compared with lymph nodes, tumors were less diverse; compared with nontumor tissue, more. The data were judged consistent with most tumor T cells coming from lymph node and expanding in tumor.

V shed 5 bases and J shed 0 bases, with 11 bases lying between them. Germline V gene sequence: CDR1 SEHNR, CDR2 FQNEAQ (reference sequence). The CDR3 sequence is 15 residues long. Via MiXCR, TCRdb re-called the multiplex PCR reads, giving one row per CDR3 protein. The profile shows about 270,000 distinct CDR3 sequences, 30% of them singletons. This clonotype occurred many times. What it binds is not known. Samples came from axillary lymph nodes draining the breast cancer. V and J are TRBV7-9 and TRBJ2-1; D is perhaps TRBD1 (6 bases). The receptor was derived from a female donor with breast cancer. Some clones in this sample may be carry-over from other donors' samples. The sample consisted of axillary lymph node tissue. CDR3 in amino acids: CASSPQGGSYNEQFF. The CDR3 bases are TGTGCCAGCAGCCCACAGGGCGGCTCCTACAATGAGCAGTTCTTC.